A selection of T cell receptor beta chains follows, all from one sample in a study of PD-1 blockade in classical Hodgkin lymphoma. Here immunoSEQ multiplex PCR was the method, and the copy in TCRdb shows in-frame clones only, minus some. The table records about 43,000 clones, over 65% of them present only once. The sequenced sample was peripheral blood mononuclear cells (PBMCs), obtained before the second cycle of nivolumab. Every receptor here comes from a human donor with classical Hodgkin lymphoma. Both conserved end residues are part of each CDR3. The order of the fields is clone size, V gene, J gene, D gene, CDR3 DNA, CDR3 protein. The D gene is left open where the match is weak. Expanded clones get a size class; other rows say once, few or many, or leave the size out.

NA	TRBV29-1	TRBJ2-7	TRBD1	TGCAGCGTTACCCTTGGGACAGGGGCGACCTACGAGCAGTACTTC	CSVTLGTGATYEQYF
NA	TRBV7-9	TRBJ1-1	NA	TGTGCCAGCAGCCTGAAGGGGGCTGAAGCTTTCTTT	CASSLKGAEAFF
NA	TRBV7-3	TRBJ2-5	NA	TGTGCCAGCAGCCGTTCGGTGGGGGGTGAGACCCAGTACTTC	CASSRSVGGETQYF
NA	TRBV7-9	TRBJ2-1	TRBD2	TGTGCCAGCAGCTTAGTTGTAGCGGGGTTATACAATGAGCAGTTCTTC	CASSLVVAGLYNEQFF
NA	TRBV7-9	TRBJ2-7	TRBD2	TGTGCCAGCAGCTTTCCCCGGGGGGGGGTGTACGAGCAGTACTTC	CASSFPRGGVYEQYF
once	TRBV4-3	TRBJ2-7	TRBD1	TGCGCCAGCAGCCAAGAAGCCGAGACAGGGCGAGAGCAGTACTTC	CASSQEAETGREQYF
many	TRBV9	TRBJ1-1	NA	TGTGCCAGCAGCCCTTCAGGGAACACTGAAGCTTTCTTT	CASSPSGNTEAFF
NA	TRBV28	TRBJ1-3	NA	TGTGCCAGCAGTAAAGCCAACGGAAACACCATATATTTT	CASSKANGNTIYF
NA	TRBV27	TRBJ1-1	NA	TGTGCCAGCGGTACATATAGGGACACTGAAGCTTTCTTT	CASGTYRDTEAFF
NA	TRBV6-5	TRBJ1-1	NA	TGTGCCAGCAGATCGAATGACAGGAACACTGAAGCTTTCTTT	CASRSNDRNTEAFF
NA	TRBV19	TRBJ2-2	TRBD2	TGTGCCAGTAGTATTGGGACTACCCCGAACACCGGGGAGCTGTTTTTT	CASSIGTTPNTGELFF
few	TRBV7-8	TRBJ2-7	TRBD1	TGTGCCAGCAGCTCGGACAGGGCCTCCTACGAGCAGTACTTC	CASSSDRASYEQYF
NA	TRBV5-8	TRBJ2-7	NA	TGTGCCAGCAGCTACCGACCGGGACTCTCCTACGAGCAGTACTTC	CASSYRPGLSYEQYF
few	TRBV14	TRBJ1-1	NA	TGTGCCAGCAGCCAACGAAGGGGCATGAACACTGAAGCTTTCTTT	CASSQRRGMNTEAFF
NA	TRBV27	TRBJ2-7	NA	TGTGCCAGCAGTTTAACAGGGCTAGCGTACGAGCAGTACTTC	CASSLTGLAYEQYF
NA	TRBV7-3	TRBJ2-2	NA	TGTGCCAGCAGCTTAAAGGGGCCCTTCCTCCCGAACACCGGGGAGCTGTTTTTT	CASSLKGPFLPNTGELFF
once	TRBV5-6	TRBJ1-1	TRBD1	TGTGCCAGCAGCTTTAGACAGGGTTGGTCTGAAGCTTTCTTT	CASSFRQGWSEAFF
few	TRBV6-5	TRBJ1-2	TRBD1	TGTGCCAGCAGTCCCGGACAGGCGTATGGCTACACCTTC	CASSPGQAYGYTF
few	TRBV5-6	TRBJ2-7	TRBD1	TGTGCCAGCAGCATCCCGACAGGGCGGGAGCAGTACTTC	CASSIPTGREQYF
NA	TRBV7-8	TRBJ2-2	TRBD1	TGTGCCAGCAGCCCAACAACAGGGGAAAGCGCCGGGGAGCTGTTTTTT	CASSPTTGESAGELFF
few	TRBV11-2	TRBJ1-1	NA	TGTGCCAGCAGCCTAGGGGCACCAGGGACCACTGAAGCTTTCTTT	CASSLGAPGTTEAFF
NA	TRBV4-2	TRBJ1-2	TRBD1	TGTGCCAGCAGCCAAGATGGGGACAGGGTTTTTTTAGACTATGGCTACACCTTC	CASSQDGDRVFLDYGYTF
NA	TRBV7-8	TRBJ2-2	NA	TGTGCCAGCAGCTTAGCGTGGGGGGCCGGGGAGCTGTTTTTT	CASSLAWGAGELFF
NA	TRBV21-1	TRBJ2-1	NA	TGTGCCAGCAGCAAAGTAGTAGCCACGACGTACAATGAGCAGTTCTTC	CASSKVVATTYNEQFF
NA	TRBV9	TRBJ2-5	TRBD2	TGTGCCAGCAGCGTCCGGGGGGGGTCGCAAGAGACCCAGTACTTC	CASSVRGGSQETQYF
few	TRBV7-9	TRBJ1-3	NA	TGTGCCAGCAGCTCTACCGACCCCCGGCAGGGCCCTGGAAACACCATATATTTT	CASSSTDPRQGPGNTIYF
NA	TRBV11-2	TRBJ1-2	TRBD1	TGTGCCAGCAGCAAGGGACAGTTTAACTATGGCTACACCTTC	CASSKGQFNYGYTF
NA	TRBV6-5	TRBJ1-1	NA	TGTGCCAGCAGTTACCTCCCGGCAGGGGAGGGGACTGAAGCTTTCTTT	CASSYLPAGEGTEAFF
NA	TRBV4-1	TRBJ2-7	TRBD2	TGCGCCAGCAGCCCGGGACTAGCGGGGGGGCTTAGTAGCGAGCAGTACTTC	CASSPGLAGGLSSEQYF
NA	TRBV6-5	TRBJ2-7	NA	TGTGCCAGCAGTTACTCCGGGCCTACAGCCTACGAGCAGTACTTC	CASSYSGPTAYEQYF
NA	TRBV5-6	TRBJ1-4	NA	TGTGCCAGCAGCTTGAGGGATCGGGAAAAACTGTTTTTT	CASSLRDREKLFF
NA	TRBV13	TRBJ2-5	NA	TGTGCCAGCAGCCTTCGGAGGGGAACAGGAGAGACCCAGTACTTC	CASSLRRGTGETQYF
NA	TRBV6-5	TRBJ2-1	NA	TGTGCCAGCAGTTACGGTCTAGCCGTCGAGCAGTTCTTC	CASSYGLAVEQFF
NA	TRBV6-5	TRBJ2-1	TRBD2	TGTGCCAGCAGCCGGGACTACTCCTACAATGAGCAGTTCTTC	CASSRDYSYNEQFF
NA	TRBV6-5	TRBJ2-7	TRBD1	TGTGCCAGCAGTTTCCCGGGACAGGCGAGAGAGCAGTACTTC	CASSFPGQAREQYF